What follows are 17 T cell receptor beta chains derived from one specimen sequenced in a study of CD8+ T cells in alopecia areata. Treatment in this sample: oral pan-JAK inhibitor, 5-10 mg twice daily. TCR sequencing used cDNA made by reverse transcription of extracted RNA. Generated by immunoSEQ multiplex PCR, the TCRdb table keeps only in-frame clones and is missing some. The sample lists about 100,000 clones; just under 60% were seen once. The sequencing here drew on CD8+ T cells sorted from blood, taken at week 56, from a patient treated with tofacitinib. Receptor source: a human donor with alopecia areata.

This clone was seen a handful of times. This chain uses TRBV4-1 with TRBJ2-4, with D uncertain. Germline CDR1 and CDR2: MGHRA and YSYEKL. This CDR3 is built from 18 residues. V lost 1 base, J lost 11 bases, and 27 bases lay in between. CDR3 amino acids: CASSQVDKSKQPSNVQYF. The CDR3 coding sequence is TGCGCCAGCAGCCAAGTAGATAAGTCAAAACAGCCTTCAAATGTTCAGTACTTC.

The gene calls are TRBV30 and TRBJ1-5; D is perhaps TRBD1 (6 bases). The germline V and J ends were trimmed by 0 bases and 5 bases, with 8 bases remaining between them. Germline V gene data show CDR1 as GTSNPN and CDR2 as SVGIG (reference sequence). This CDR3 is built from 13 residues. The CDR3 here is CAWSVGADQPQHF. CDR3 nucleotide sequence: TGTGCCTGGAGTGTGGGGGCAGATCAGCCCCAGCATTTT.

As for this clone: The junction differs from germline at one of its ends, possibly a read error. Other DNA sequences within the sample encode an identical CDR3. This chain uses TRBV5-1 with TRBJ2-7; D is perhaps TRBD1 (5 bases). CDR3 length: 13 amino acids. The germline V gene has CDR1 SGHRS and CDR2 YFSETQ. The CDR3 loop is CASSLDTSYEQYF. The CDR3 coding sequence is TGCGCCAGCAGTTTGGACACCTCCTACGAGCAGTACTTC.

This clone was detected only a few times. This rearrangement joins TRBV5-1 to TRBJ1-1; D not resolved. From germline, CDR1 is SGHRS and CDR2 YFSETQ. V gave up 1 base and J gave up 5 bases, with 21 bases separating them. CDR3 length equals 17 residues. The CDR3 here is CASSLIGGHGDGTEAFF. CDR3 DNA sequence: TGCGCCAGCAGCTTGATTGGCGGGCACGGCGACGGAACTGAAGCTTTCTTT.

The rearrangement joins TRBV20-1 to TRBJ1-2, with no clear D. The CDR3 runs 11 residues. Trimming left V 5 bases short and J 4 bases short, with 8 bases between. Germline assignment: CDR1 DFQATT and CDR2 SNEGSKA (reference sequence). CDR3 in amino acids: CSAPMSYGYTF. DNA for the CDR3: TGCAGTGCTCCGATGTCCTATGGCTACACCTTC.

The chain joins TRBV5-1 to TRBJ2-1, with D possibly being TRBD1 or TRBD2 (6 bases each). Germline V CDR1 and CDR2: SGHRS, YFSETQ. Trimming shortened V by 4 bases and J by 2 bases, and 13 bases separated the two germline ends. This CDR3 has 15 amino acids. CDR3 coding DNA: TGCGCCAGCAGCCGCCCAGGGGAGGCCTACAATGAGCAGTTCTTC. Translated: CASSRPGEAYNEQFF.

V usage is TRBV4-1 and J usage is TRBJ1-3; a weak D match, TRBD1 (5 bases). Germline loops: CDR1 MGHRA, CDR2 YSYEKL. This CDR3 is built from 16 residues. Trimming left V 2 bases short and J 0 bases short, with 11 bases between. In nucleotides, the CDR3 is TGCGCCAGCAGCCAACTGGGACTGAACTCTGGAAACACCATATATTTT. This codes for CASSQLGLNSGNTIYF.

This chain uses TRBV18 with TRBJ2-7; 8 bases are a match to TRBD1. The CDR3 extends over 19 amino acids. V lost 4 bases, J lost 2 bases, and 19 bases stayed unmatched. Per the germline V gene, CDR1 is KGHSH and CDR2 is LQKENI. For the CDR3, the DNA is TGTGCCAGCTCACATTGGCAGGGGGCTAGTCCCCCGCTTACCTACGAGCAGTACTTC. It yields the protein CASSHWQGASPPLTYEQYF.

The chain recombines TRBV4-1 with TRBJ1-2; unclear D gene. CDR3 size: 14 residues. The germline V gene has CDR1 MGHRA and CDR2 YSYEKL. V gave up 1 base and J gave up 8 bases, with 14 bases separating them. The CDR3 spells CASSQVGKGEGYTF. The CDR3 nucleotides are TGCGCCAGCAGCCAAGTTGGCAAGGGCGAGGGCTACACCTTC.

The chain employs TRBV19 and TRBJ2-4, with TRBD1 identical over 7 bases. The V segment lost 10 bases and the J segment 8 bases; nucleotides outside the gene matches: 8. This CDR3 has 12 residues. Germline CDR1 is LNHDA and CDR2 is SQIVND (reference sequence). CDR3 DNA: TGTGCCACCCGACAGGGTCTGGACATTCAGTACTTC. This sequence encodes CATRQGLDIQYF.

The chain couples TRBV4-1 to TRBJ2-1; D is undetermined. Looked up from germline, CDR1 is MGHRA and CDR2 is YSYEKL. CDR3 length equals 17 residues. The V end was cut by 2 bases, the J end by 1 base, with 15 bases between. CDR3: CASSQKAWTASYNEQFF. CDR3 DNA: TGCGCCAGCAGCCAAAAAGCGTGGACCGCTTCCTACAATGAGCAGTTCTTC.

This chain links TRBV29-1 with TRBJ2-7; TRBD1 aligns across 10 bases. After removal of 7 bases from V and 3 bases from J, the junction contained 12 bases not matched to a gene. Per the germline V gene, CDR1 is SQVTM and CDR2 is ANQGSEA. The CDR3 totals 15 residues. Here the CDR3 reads CSGIGGQGDSYEQYF. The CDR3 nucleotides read TGCAGCGGTATCGGTGGACAGGGGGATAGCTACGAGCAGTACTTC.

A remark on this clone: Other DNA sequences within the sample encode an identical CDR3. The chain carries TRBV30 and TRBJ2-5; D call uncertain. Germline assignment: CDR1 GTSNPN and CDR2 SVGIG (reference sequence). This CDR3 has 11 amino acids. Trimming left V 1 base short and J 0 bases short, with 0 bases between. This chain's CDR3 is CAWSDQETQYF. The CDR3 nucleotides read TGTGCCTGGAGTGACCAAGAGACCCAGTACTTC.

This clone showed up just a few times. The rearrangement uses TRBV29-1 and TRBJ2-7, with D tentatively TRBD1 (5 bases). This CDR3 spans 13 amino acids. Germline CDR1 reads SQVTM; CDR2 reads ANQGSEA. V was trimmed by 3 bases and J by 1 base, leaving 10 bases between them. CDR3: CSVETANSYEQYF. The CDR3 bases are TGCAGCGTTGAGACAGCAAATTCCTACGAGCAGTACTTC.

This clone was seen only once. The CDR3 nucleotides are TGTGCCTGGAGTGCAGGGACAGGCGCCTACGAGCAGTACTTC. Its protein product is CAWSAGTGAYEQYF. V usage is TRBV30 and J usage is TRBJ2-7; 8 nucleotides align to TRBD1. The J segment lost 2 bases and the V segment lost 1 base, leaving 4 bases of the junction unmatched. Looked up from germline, CDR1 is GTSNPN and CDR2 is SVGIG (reference sequence). The CDR3 consists of 14 residues.

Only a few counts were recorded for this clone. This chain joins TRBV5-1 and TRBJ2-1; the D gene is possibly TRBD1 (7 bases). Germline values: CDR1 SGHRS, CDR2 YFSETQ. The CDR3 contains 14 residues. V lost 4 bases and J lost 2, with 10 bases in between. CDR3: CASSPGGPYNEQFF. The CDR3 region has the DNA TGCGCCAGCAGCCCAGGGGGGCCCTACAATGAGCAGTTCTTC. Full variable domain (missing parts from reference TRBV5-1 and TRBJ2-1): KAGVTQTPRYLIKTRGQQVTLSCSPISGHRSVSWYQQTPGQGLQFLFEYFSETQRNKGNFPGRFSGRQFSNSRSEMNVSTLELGDSALYLCASSPGGPYNEQFFGPGTRLTVL.

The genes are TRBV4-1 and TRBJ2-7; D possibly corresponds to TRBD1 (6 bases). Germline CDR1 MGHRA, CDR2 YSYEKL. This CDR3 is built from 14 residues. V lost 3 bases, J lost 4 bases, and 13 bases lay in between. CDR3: CASSHPGTQYEQYF. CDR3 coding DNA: TGCGCCAGCAGCCACCCCGGGACACAATACGAGCAGTACTTC.